A selection of T cell receptor beta chains follows, all from one sample in a study of blood T cells in healthy people across ages. MiXCR was run by TCRdb on the 5' RACE reads, yielding one entry per CDR3 protein. The repertoire has about 700,000 distinct CDR3 sequences, roughly 32% of them found once; the top ten carry about 16%. The material sequenced was blood. Receptors originate from a woman of 80 years or more in good health. The conserved cysteine and the conserved F or W are not part of the CDR3 here. A clone size is listed for some rows: how often the clone was seen (once, few, many), or a class if it is expanded.

size	V	J	CDR3
many	TRBV3-1	TRBJ1-2	ASSLSPTNYGYT
-	TRBV29-1	TRBJ2-1	SVARGNEQF
few	TRBV7-9	TRBJ2-3	ASSWRGRGTDTQY
many	TRBV14	TRBJ2-1	ASSQLGQGSHEQF
few	TRBV18	TRBJ1-4	ASSPSEIEKLF
-	TRBV20-1	TRBJ2-3	SARGGLAGITDTQY
-	TRBV4-2	TRBJ2-3	ASSQGTTSTDTQY
few	TRBV5-4	TRBJ1-1	ASSGMGVNTEAF
few	TRBV5-1	TRBJ1-2	ASSLGPEYGYT
-	TRBV5-1	TRBJ2-2	ASSFDLGLRTGELF
-	TRBV7-9	TRBJ1-1	ASSLAGMSTEAF
-	TRBV18	TRBJ1-1	ASSPWGLDEAF
many	TRBV20-1	TRBJ2-7	SAPQYTEQY
many	TRBV7-2	TRBJ1-5	ASSPTQGRGQPQH
many	TRBV29-1	TRBJ1-2	GDRDGNYGYT
few	TRBV12-3/TRBV12-4	TRBJ2-2	ASRSQSGTGTTGELF
many	TRBV4-1	TRBJ1-2	ASSQDRGTGRIYGYT
many	TRBV20-1	TRBJ2-6	SATQPSTGGPSGANVLT
many	TRBV20-1	TRBJ1-2	SATAAGAGGYT
many	TRBV15	TRBJ2-7	ATSRVTGTGGFEQY
-	TRBV6-2/TRBV6-3	TRBJ1-5	ASRDDLSDYQPQH
few	TRBV20-1	TRBJ1-6	SARRGEAYNSPLH
-	TRBV7-3	TRBJ2-7	ASALLGGVSYNEQY
-	TRBV30	TRBJ1-1	AGSGQNTEAF
many	TRBV6-5	TRBJ1-2	ASSRGQLGYGYT
few	TRBV7-2	TRBJ1-2	ASSLVSKAGYT
few	TRBV6-5	TRBJ2-2	ASSKGVGELF
-	TRBV7-2	TRBJ2-7	ASSPKGDGAYEQY
few	TRBV6-2/TRBV6-3	TRBJ2-2	ASSLRDNQNTGELF
many	TRBV9	TRBJ2-1	ASSVATGGRTASVDEQF
few	TRBV6-5	TRBJ2-3	ASSRGQLYSIDTQY
-	TRBV9	TRBJ1-1	ASSAVLGGMDTEAF
many	TRBV5-1	TRBJ2-1	ASSWGIMGGPNNEQF
many	TRBV29-1	TRBJ2-5	SVGTGQETQY
-	TRBV29-1	TRBJ1-2	SVERRGVYGYT